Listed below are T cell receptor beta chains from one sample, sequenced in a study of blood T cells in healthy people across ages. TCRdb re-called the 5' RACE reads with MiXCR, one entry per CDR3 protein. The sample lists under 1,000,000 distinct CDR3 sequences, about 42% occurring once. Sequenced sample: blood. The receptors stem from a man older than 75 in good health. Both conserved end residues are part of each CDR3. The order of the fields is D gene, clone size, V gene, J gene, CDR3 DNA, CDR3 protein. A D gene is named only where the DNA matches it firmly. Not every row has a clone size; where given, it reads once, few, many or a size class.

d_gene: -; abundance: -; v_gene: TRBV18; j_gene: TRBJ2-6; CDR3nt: TGTGCCAGCTCACCATTTACTCAGGGGTCTGGGGCCAACGTCTTGACTTTC; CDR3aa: CASSPFTQGSGANVLTF
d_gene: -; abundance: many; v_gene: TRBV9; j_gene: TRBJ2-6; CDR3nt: TGTGCCAGCAGCGTAGAGGCAATTGGGGCCAACGTCCTGACTTTC; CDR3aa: CASSVEAIGANVLTF
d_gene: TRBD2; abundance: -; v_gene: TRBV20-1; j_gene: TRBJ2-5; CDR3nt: TGCAGTGCTTTACGACTAGCGGGAGGGCCTCCTCACGAGACCCAGTACTTC; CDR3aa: CSALRLAGGPPHETQYF
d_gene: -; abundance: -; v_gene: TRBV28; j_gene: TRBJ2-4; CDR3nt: TGTGCCAGCGTGCCCGGAGGGCGTAGGGACATTCAGTACTTC; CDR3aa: CASVPGGRRDIQYF
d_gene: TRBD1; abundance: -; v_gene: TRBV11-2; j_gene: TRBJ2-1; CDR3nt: TGTGCCAGCAGCGTGGGGACAGGAAAAAGTCCCTACAATGAGCAGTTCTTC; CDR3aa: CASSVGTGKSPYNEQFF
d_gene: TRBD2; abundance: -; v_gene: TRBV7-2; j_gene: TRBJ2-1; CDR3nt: TGTGCCAGCAATCAGGCGGGAGTAAATGAGCAGTTCTTC; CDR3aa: CASNQAGVNEQFF
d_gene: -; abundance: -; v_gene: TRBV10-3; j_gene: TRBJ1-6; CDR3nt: TGTGCCATCAGGGCGATTGGGGATTCACCCCTCCACTTT; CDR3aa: CAIRAIGDSPLHF
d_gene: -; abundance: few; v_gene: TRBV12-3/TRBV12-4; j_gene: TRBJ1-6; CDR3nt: TGTGCCAGCAGCAACAGGGACTCCTATAATTCACCCCTCCACTTT; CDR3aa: CASSNRDSYNSPLHF
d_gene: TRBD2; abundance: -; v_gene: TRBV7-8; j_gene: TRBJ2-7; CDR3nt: TGTGCCAGCAGCAAACTAGCGGGAGAGACCTACGAGCAGTACTTC; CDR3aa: CASSKLAGETYEQYF
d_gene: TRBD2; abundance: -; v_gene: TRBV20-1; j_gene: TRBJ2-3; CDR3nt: TGCAGTGCCAGGGTCAGCGGGAACAACGAGGGTACGCAGTATTTT; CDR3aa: CSARVSGNNEGTQYF
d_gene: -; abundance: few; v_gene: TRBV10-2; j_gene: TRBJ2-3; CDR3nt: TGCGCCAGCGTGCTCGGCGGGAGCACAGATACGCAGTATTTT; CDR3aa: CASVLGGSTDTQYF
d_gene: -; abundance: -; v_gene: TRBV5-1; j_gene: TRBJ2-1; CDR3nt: TGCGCCAGCTCCCCTGGGGTGGGAGAGACCCAGTTCTTC; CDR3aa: CASSPGVGETQFF
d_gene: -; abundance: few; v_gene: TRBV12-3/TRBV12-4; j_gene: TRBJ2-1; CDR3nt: TGTGCCAGCAGTACCCGGGCCCTTCAGGAGCAGTTCTTC; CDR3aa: CASSTRALQEQFF
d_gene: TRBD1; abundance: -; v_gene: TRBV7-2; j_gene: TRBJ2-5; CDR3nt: TGTGCCAGCAGCTTATTCGGGACAGGAGTAAATGGTGACCAGTACTTC; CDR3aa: CASSLFGTGVNGDQYF
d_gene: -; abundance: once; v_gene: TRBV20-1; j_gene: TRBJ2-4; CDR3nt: TGCAGTGCTAGTAATGTGGCCGCCATAGGCAAAAACATTCAGTACTTC; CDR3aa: CSASNVAAIGKNIQYF
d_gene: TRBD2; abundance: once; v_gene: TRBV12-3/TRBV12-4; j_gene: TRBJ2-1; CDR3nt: TGTGCCACCAAATACCTGACTAGCGGGAGGATTGAGCAGTTCTTC; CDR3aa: CATKYLTSGRIEQFF